The clone carrying this T cell receptor beta chain was counted once. These data come from a study of CD8 T cells in Susac syndrome. Study as a whole: Sequenced Susac syndrome patients included more than five with clinically active disease and about eight in remission. Patients with Susac syndrome had blood drawn and were at that point therapy-naive, on corticosteroids, or on intravenous immunoglobulin alone.

Reverse transcription of roughly 0.45 to 1 ug RNA was performed with random hexamers. MiXCR was run by TCRdb on the immunoSEQ multiplex PCR reads, yielding one entry per CDR3 protein. The data show roughly 190,000 distinct CDR3 sequences, 90% to 95% seen once. Germline values: CDR1 MDHEN, CDR2 SYDVKM. The CDR3 consists of 16 residues. The ends lost 1 base at V and 1 base at J; junction bases unmatched: 5. The sequencing input was CD4+ T cells from PBMCs. This clonotype was sampled from a human donor with Susac syndrome. V gene TRBV28 combines with J gene TRBJ2-7; 9 positions match TRBD2. CDR3 protein: CASSLFRLADSYEQYF. The CDR3 region has the DNA TGTGCCAGCAGTTTATTTAGACTAGCGGATTCCTACGAGCAGTACTTC.